A selection of T cell receptor beta chains follows, all from one sample in a study of human T cells and chemical hapten exposure. TCRdb itself ran the RACE reads through MiXCR, one entry per CDR3 protein. Of about 340,000 distinct CDR3 sequences listed, around 7% are singletons. The specimen comprised whole blood, sampled in connection with sensitization to the hapten diphenylcyclopropenone (DPC). The receptors were sampled from a woman under 30 with alopecia areata. Some clones in this sample may be carry-over from other donors' samples. Each CDR3 is given with its conserved first and last residue. The D gene is left open where the match is weak. Clone size is stated in some rows and not others, as once, few, many or a class when expanded.

TRBJ2-3 . TRBV11-3 few TGTGCCAGCAGCTTAACCCTGTGGGGCACAGATACGCAGTATTTT CASSLTLWGTDTQYF
TRBJ2-7 . TRBV21-1 many TGTGCCAGCAGCAAGCCCTACCACGAGCAGTACTTC CASSKPYHEQYF
TRBJ2-7 . TRBV7-2 . TGTGCCAGCAGCTCCGGGCAGGGGGGATTTTACGAGCAGTACTTC CASSSGQGGFYEQYF
TRBJ2-2 . TRBV5-1 . TGCGCCAGCAGCTTGGGGCATAACACCGGGGAGCTGTTTTTT CASSLGHNTGELFF
TRBJ2-1 TRBD2 TRBV27 many TGTGCCAGCAGTTTAATTAGCGGGGATCCTTCCTACAATGAGCAGTTCTTC CASSLISGDPSYNEQFF
TRBJ2-3 . TRBV4-3 many TGCGCCAGCAGCCCCCGAGGGCTAGGGGGGGCGCCGGATACGCAGTATTTT CASSPRGLGGAPDTQYF
TRBJ2-5 . TRBV7-6 . TGTGCCAGCAGCTTAGACTCCGGGGCCCAGTACTTC CASSLDSGAQYF
TRBJ2-3 . TRBV20-1 many TGCAGTGCTAGGGGCGAGCGGTTCACAGATACGCAGTATTTT CSARGERFTDTQYF
TRBJ2-3 . TRBV10-3 . TGTGCCATCAGTGAAGGCGGGCCCCAGTCAGATACGCAGTATTTT CAISEGGPQSDTQYF
TRBJ1-5 TRBD1 TRBV6-5 . TGTGCCAGCAGTCCTGACAGGGGGCTTGATCAGCCCCAGCATTTT CASSPDRGLDQPQHF
TRBJ2-3 . TRBV11-2 . TGTGCCAGCAGGAGAACTTCTAGCACAGATACGCAGTATTTT CASRRTSSTDTQYF
TRBJ2-6 . TRBV7-2 many TGTGCCAGCAGCTTAGCCGGGGCCAACGTCCTGACTTTC CASSLAGANVLTF
TRBJ2-3 TRBD2 TRBV27 few TGTGCCAGCACCCCCCTACTCGGCGGGGGGTCAGATACGCAGTATTTT CASTPLLGGGSDTQYF
TRBJ2-2 . TRBV4-3 few TGCGCCAGCAGCCTTATTAGCGAATTTTACTCCGGGGAGCTGTTTTTT CASSLISEFYSGELFF
TRBJ1-2 TRBD1 TRBV6-6 many TGTGCCAGCAGTGTGGACAGGGTCTATGGCTACACCTTC CASSVDRVYGYTF
TRBJ1-6 . TRBV5-6 . TGTGCCAGCAGCTTGAACCTAGGGGAACATTCACCCCTCCACTTT CASSLNLGEHSPLHF
TRBJ1-5 . TRBV20-1 few TGCAGTGCTAGAGATGACATTGGCAATCAGCCCCAGCATTTT CSARDDIGNQPQHF
TRBJ1-1 . TRBV20-1 few TGCAGTGCTAGAGAGTTTACGTTGGGGTTTCAAACTGAAGCTTTCTTT CSAREFTLGFQTEAFF
TRBJ2-4 . TRBV7-2 many TGTGCCAGCAGCTTACTAGCAGCCAAAAACATTCAGTACTTC CASSLLAAKNIQYF
TRBJ2-3 . TRBV7-7 . TGTGCTAGCAGCCTAAGCGGATACACAGATACGCAGTATTTT CASSLSGYTDTQYF
TRBJ1-5 . TRBV4-3 many TGCGCCAGCAGCCAAGTTTGGCGGGGCAATCAGCCCCAGCATTTT CASSQVWRGNQPQHF
TRBJ1-2 . TRBV29-1 few TGCAGCGTTGACGACTATAACTATGGCTACACCTTC CSVDDYNYGYTF
TRBJ1-6 . TRBV4-2 many TGTGCCAGCAGCCAAGATCAGGGCCGAGACGTAAATAATTCACCCCTCCACTTT CASSQDQGRDVNNSPLHF
TRBJ2-1 . TRBV7-2 . TGTGCCAGCAGTTACCAGACGGGTAATGAGCAGTTCTTC CASSYQTGNEQFF
TRBJ2-7 . TRBV4-3 . TGCGCCAGCAGCCCCAGGCGTTCCTACGAGCAGTACTTC CASSPRRSYEQYF
TRBJ2-5 . TRBV6-5 few TGTGCCAGCATGACGGGAGCGGAAGAGACCCAGTACTTC CASMTGAEETQYF